Presented here are 18 T cell receptor beta chains from one specimen sequenced in a study of T cell repertoires in cytomegalovirus infection. In TCRdb, the reads were re-called with MiXCR into one record per CDR3 protein. This sample has around 210,000 distinct CDR3 sequences, with 5% to 8.5% found just once. Sequencing was done on a sample of PBMCs. The receptors shown here come from a human donor in good health (CMV status not recorded). Some clones in this sample may be carry-over from other donors' samples.

This clonotype was found many times. The chain links TRBV3-1 to TRBJ1-3; D gene unclear. This CDR3 spans 15 amino acids. Germline V gene lookup returns CDR1 LGHDT and CDR2 YNNKEL (reference sequence). V shed 6 bases and J shed 0 bases, with 12 bases lying between them. The CDR3 DNA reads TGTGCCAGCAGTCCTTTATCGCGCTCTGGAAACACCATATATTTT. Its protein is CASSPLSRSGNTIYF.

The chain is built from TRBV20-1 and TRBJ1-2; D call uncertain. Germline-derived CDR1 and CDR2 are DFQATT and SNEGSKA (reference sequence). This CDR3 contains 15 residues. The ends were cut back, 0 bases at V and 4 bases at J, with 15 bases in the middle. Here the CDR3 reads CSARDRPTRFYGYTF. CDR3 DNA: TGCAGTGCTAGAGATCGTCCGACACGGTTCTATGGCTACACCTTC.

This clonotype has a count of ten or more. The CDR3 DNA is TGTGCCATCAAAACGGATAATTCACCCCTCCACTTT. This encodes CAIKTDNSPLHF. The gene calls are TRBV10-3 and TRBJ1-6; D call uncertain. Germline CDR1 is ENHRY and CDR2 is SYGVKD. V gave up 7 bases and J gave up 5 bases, with 6 bases separating them. The CDR3 runs 12 residues.

The chain links TRBV5-1 to TRBJ2-5; D gene ambiguous. This CDR3 has 14 amino acids. V lost 0 bases and J 0 bases, leaving 6 bases between the germline ends. CDR1 and CDR2 from the germline V gene are SGHRS and YFSETQ. The CDR3, as DNA: TGCGCCAGCAGCTTGGACTGGAACCAAGAGACCCAGTACTTC. Amino acids: CASSLDWNQETQYF.

This clonotype was seen repeatedly, ten times or more. The chain has TRBV7-2 and TRBJ2-5; TRBD1 is a possible D gene (5 bases). Germline-derived CDR1 and CDR2 are SGHTA and FQGNSA. Trimming left V 3 bases short and J 4 bases short, with 9 bases between. The CDR3 totals 13 residues. The CDR3 protein is CASSFRQIETQYF. The CDR3 DNA reads TGTGCCAGCAGCTTTCGACAGATAGAGACCCAGTACTTC.

At least ten counts were recorded for this clonotype. J is TRBJ2-6 and V is TRBV9, with TRBD1 as a possible D gene (5 bases). The germline CDR1 and CDR2 sequences are SGDLS and YYNGEE. This CDR3 spans 16 amino acids. With 0 bases removed from V and 0 bases from J, the gap between germline ends came to 7 bases. CDR3 region: CASSVGQSSGANVLTF. CDR3 nucleotides: TGTGCCAGCAGCGTAGGACAGTCCTCTGGGGCCAACGTCCTGACTTTC.

This clonotype was counted at least ten times. V usage is TRBV7-2 and J usage is TRBJ1-5; D is ambiguous. The length of the CDR3 is 15 residues. V was clipped by 1 base and J by 0 bases, with 7 bases between them. CDR1 is SGHTA, CDR2 FQGNSA, per germline. The DNA for the CDR3 is TGTGCCAGCAGCTTAGGAGAGCATAGCAATCAGCCCCAGCATTTT. The encoded protein is CASSLGEHSNQPQHF.

This clonotype came up many times. V and J are TRBV4-3 and TRBJ2-3, with a tentative D call TRBD2 (6 bases). V lost 0 bases to trimming and J lost 6 bases, with 13 bases between them. Germline-derived CDR1 and CDR2 are LGHNA and YSLEER. The CDR3 runs to 15 residues. CDR3 coding DNA: TGCGCCAGCAGCCAAGATCGGACGGGAGTGGATACGCAGTATTTT. Protein product: CASSQDRTGVDTQYF.

With respect to this clonotype: A read error may account for a junction end that differs from germline. The V call is TRBV19, the J call TRBJ1-2, with D possibly being TRBD1 (5 bases). Germline V gene data show CDR1 as LNHDA and CDR2 as SQIVND (reference sequence). CDR3 size: 15 residues. This chain's CDR3 is CDSSIRGRLNYGYTF. CDR3 DNA sequence: TGTGACAGTAGTATAAGGGGCAGATTGAACTATGGCTACACCTTC. The full variable domain, completed using reference TRBV19 and TRBJ1-2, is DGGITQSPKYLFRKEGQNVTLSCEQNLNHDAMYWYRQDPGQGLRLIYYSQIVNDFQKGDIAEGYSVSREKKESFPLTVTSAQKNPTAFYLCDSSIRGRLNYGYTFGSGTRLTVV.

CDR3 nucleotide sequence: TGCAGTGCTAGCCTACATATGAACACTGAAGCTTTCTTT. Translating gives CSASLHMNTEAFF. The chain uses TRBV20-1 and TRBJ1-1; the D is unclear. V was trimmed by 3 bases and J by 0 bases, leaving 8 bases between them. Germline-derived CDR1 and CDR2 are DFQATT and SNEGSKA (reference sequence). This CDR3 is 13 amino acids long.

The sample holds many counts of this clonotype. This chain links TRBV19 with TRBJ2-3, with D tentatively TRBD1 (5 bases). The CDR3 contains 16 residues. Germline V gene sequence: CDR1 LNHDA, CDR2 SQIVND (reference sequence). Trimming shortened V by 6 bases and J by 9 bases, and 25 bases separated the two germline ends. The CDR3 spells CASRPKTGQPQLTQYF. The CDR3 region has the DNA TGTGCCAGTAGACCCAAGACTGGACAACCCCAATTGACGCAGTATTTT.

This clonotype appeared a few times. This sequence joins TRBV20-1 and TRBJ2-3, with 11 bases fitting TRBD2. The CDR3 loop spans 17 amino acids. CDR1 and CDR2 from the germline V gene are DFQATT and SNEGSKA (reference sequence). Unmatched junction bases numbered 13, after V lost 1 base and J lost 7 bases. For the CDR3, the DNA is TGCAGTGCTAGAGCGATAGCGGGGGGGCGGTATACTAATACGCAGTATTTT. It specifies CSARAIAGGRYTNTQYF.

This clonotype was seen repeatedly, ten times or more. The V and J genes are TRBV19 and TRBJ1-5; TRBD1 matches 7 bases. This CDR3 contains 15 residues. Trimming removed 7 bases from V and 5 bases from J; junction bases left unmatched: 11. CDR1 and CDR2 (germline): LNHDA, SQIVND (reference sequence). The CDR3 DNA follows: TGTGCCAGTAACCCGTGGAACAGGGGCGATCAGCCCCAGCATTTT. Translated: CASNPWNRGDQPQHF.

This clonotype was found many times. V is TRBV6-5 and J is TRBJ1-1; the D gene is possibly TRBD1 (5 bases). CDR3 length: 15 amino acids. The ends were cut back, 5 bases at V and 4 bases at J, with 17 bases in the middle. Germline V gives CDR1 MNHEY, CDR2 SVGAGI. In nucleotides, the CDR3 is TGTGCCAGCAGTCGCGCCAGGGATGGGGGCACTGAAGCTTTCTTT. Translating gives CASSRARDGGTEAFF.

This clonotype has a handful of counts. CDR3 residues: CASSQVVAGRRWQYF. CDR3 nucleotides: TGTGCCAGCAGCCAAGTGGTAGCAGGGCGAAGGTGGCAGTACTTC. This rearrangement joins TRBV3-1 to TRBJ2-7; possible D gene TRBD1, 5 bases. V lost 1 base to trimming and J lost 9 bases, with 19 bases between them. In germline, CDR1 is LGHDT, CDR2 YNNKEL (reference sequence). This CDR3 is built from 15 residues.

This clonotype was recorded many times. The gene calls are TRBV20-1 and TRBJ2-1; 11 positions match TRBD2. This CDR3 is 15 amino acids long. From germline, CDR1 is DFQATT and CDR2 SNEGSKA (reference sequence). Germline trimming cut 5 bases from V and 6 bases from J; bases unmatched to any gene: 9. The CDR3 region has the DNA TGCAGTGCTCCCGAAGTAGCGGGGGGGCCCAATGAGCAGTTCTTC. It translates to CSAPEVAGGPNEQFF.

This clonotype was detected ten times or more. The rearrangement uses TRBV20-1 and TRBJ2-2; tentatively, D is TRBD2 (5 bases). Trimming removed 3 bases at V and 6 bases at J, with 8 bases between. This CDR3 is 12 amino acids long. CDR1 is DFQATT, CDR2 SNEGSKA, per germline (reference sequence). This CDR3 is CSASEGPGELFF. The CDR3, as DNA: TGCAGTGCTAGTGAGGGCCCCGGGGAGCTGTTTTTT.

V and J are TRBV20-1 and TRBJ2-3; 7 nucleotides line up with TRBD2. The V gene's germline CDR1 is DFQATT and CDR2 SNEGSKA (reference sequence). The CDR3 loop spans 14 amino acids. J gave up 1 base and V 6 bases, and 7 bases lay outside the gene matches. The CDR3 reads CSAKSGERTDTQYF. In nucleotides, the CDR3 is TGCAGTGCCAAAAGCGGGGAACGCACAGATACGCAGTATTTT.